This TCR beta chain was documented in a study of T-cell memory formation after mild COVID-19. TCRdb re-called the 5' RACE reads with MiXCR, one entry per CDR3 protein. Here the sample spans about 540,000 distinct CDR3 sequences, about a fifth being singletons. The TCR comes from an adult woman who had mild COVID-19 (a few samples of this study predate the infection). Cell type and time point are not known. Sequenced sample: PBMCs or a T cell subset sorted from them (not recorded which).

CDR3 DNA: TGTGCCAGCAGTGAAGCTGGGGACCGGGCAAGCTACACCTTC. Encoded protein: CASSEAGDRASYTF. J is TRBJ1-2 and V is TRBV6-1; a weak D match, TRBD1 (5 bases). The CDR3 has 14 residues. With 0 bases removed from V and 9 bases from J, the gap between germline ends came to 14 bases. The V gene's germline CDR1 is MNHNS and CDR2 SASEGT.